This TCR beta chain is drawn from a study of beta chain features in type 1 diabetes. Of note for this clone: Antigen: not known.

Expressed TCRB transcripts were sequenced because the isolated RNA had all been reverse transcribed beforehand. Libraries were prepared by immunoSEQ multiplex PCR; TCRdb keeps only in-frame clonotypes and omits some of them. In the table there are roughly 400,000 clones, approximately 13% of which are singletons. Study results and caveats: TCRB CDR3 length was moderately but significantly reduced in all four CD4+ subsets of Type 1 diabetes patients. In the patient group, naive, central memory and Treg TCRB repertoires seemed more alike than in the healthy donor group.

CDR1 and CDR2 (germline): SQVTM, ANQGSEA. Trimming at V came to 3 bases and at J to 4 bases, leaving 5 bases not matched to a gene. The CDR3 has 14 residues. The source is a man aged 25-45 years in good health. The sequenced sample consisted of naive CD4+ T cells from blood. V is TRBV29-1 and J is TRBJ2-5; 10 positions agree with TRBD2. This chain's CDR3 is CSVEVAGGVETQYF. The CDR3 bases are TGCAGCGTTGAGGTAGCGGGAGGTGTAGAGACCCAGTACTTC.